This T cell receptor beta chain appears in the sequencing data of a study of regulatory T cells in long-lasting Graves disease (dated by TCRdb to about 2021). For the wider study: Patients with newly diagnosed Graves' disease had been on antithyroid drugs for under 3 months. A total of around 35 samples underwent TCR sequencing, from about 13 patients with persistent Graves' disease and 20 patients with newly diagnosed Graves' disease. Persistent Graves' disease patients were compared with newly diagnosed Graves' disease patients by peripheral blood TCR sequencing and RNA sequencing. The study was registered as a clinical trial and conducted in China. Overall study results and their limits: Only peripheral blood was studied, because thyroid tissue, the primary lesion, was inaccessible. The authors noted that the small sample size was a limitation that may lower accuracy. Sequencing and analysis were restricted to the TCR beta chain. Persistent disease showed preferential use of TRBV28, TRBJ1-2 and TRBJ2-5, whereas newly diagnosed disease favored TRBV20-1 and TRBJ2-1. Lower TCR Shannon entropy and fewer highly expanded clones were observed in persistent Graves' disease patients than in newly diagnosed patients, which suggested clonal expansion. Persistent patients shared more public clonotypes among themselves (under 3,000) than newly diagnosed patients did (about 900).

Library preparation used multiplex PCR. Sequencing relied on an Illumina HiSeq 4000. CDR3 regions were amplified by Arm-PCR with iRepertoire HTBI primers to construct TCR beta libraries. Before sequencing, the PCR products underwent gel purification. Turning to the authors' computational methods: A total of 62 TRBV and some 15 TRBJ segments were identified across samples and were used for gene usage analysis of CDR3 amino acid clonotypes. COPE and FqMerger were used to merge filtered high-quality paired reads into contigs. Contigs were aligned with BLAST to IMGT TRBV, TRBD and TRBJ reference genes, and CDR3 was defined per IMGT. Highly expanded clones were defined as clonotypes with a frequency above 0.1%. Repertoire diversity was measured by Shannon entropy, and V-J evenness by the Gini coefficient. Public clonotypes were defined as clonotypes shared by more than one individual. TCRdb reprocessed the public reads (quality trimming at Q25 with fastp, clone calling with MiXCR) and kept in-frame beta chains. When rows share a CDR3 protein, they turn into one entry using the most common DNA and genes. These V and J calls originate from TCRdb's pipeline instead of the authors' own analysis. In this sample the table shows hundreds of thousands of distinct CDR3 sequences, around an eighth of which occur a single time. Clones ranked in the top ten supply more than 8.5% of the sample.

Including cysteine and phenylalanine, the CDR3 has 16 amino acids. The kept DNA is CDR3 alone, 48 bases in frame from the first base. The germline V gene (reference sequence) supplies CDR1 LGHDT and CDR2 YNNKEL. The junction shows trimming of 0 bases on V and 5 bases on J, plus 17 bases between the germline ends. This clonotype showed up just a few times. Its target antigen remains unknown. Per-base quality was not reported, and no clone a single base away is much larger than it. The time point label on this specimen signifies: newly diagnosed GD, antithyroid drugs for less than 3 months. For both TCR sequencing and RNA sequencing, RNA was extracted from PBMCs in TRIzol. The diagnosis of Graves' disease was made according to American Thyroid Association guidelines. Patients were recruited from an endocrinology department in Xi'an, China. Each patient gave around 9.2 milliliters of peripheral blood, collected in an EDTA anticoagulant tube. Ficoll Paque Plus density gradient separation was used to isolate PBMCs, and no further T cell sorting was performed. An Agilent 2100 Bioanalyzer and agarose gel were used to check RNA quality, and a NanoDrop 2000 was used to measure RNA concentration.

This same sample was also part of a study on T cells in Graves' hyperthyroidism and ophthalmopathy. The second study also describes: Stable Graves' hyperthyroidism was defined as the absence of progression to ophthalmopathy over 18 months of follow-up. Hyperthyroidism patients were aged 18 to 65 years and newly diagnosed, with disease duration of less than 2 months. Patients with uncontrolled infections, other autoimmune diseases, pregnancy or lactation were excluded. Diagnoses were based on clinical symptoms, serum thyroxine and TRAb, thyroid ultrasound and orbital computed tomography. The TCR CDR3 was subjected to a first round of RT-PCR using the HTBI primer set and the Qiagen OneStep RT-PCR kit. Most expanded thyroid clonotypes (frequency above 0.001) were also found in blood, which suggests that blood repertoires may mirror thyroid immune responses. A 13 V-J signature model separated ophthalmopathy from stable hyperthyroidism, with around 88% sensitivity and 81.08% specificity in cross-validation and 80%/75% in testing. In validation, the model predicted progression to ophthalmopathy with around 71% sensitivity and 72% to 75% specificity, a median of about six months before onset. A discovery cohort of roughly 100 patients, fewer than 50 with Graves' ophthalmopathy and about 60 with stable Graves' hyperthyroidism, was used to find distinguishing TCR V-J signatures. Whether ophthalmopathy could be predicted prospectively was tested in an independent validation cohort made up of 18 hyperthyroidism patients plus 17 patients who later progressed to ophthalmopathy. The approximately 98 discovery patients were randomly divided into training and test sets at a 7:3 ratio. The study also compared thyroid tissue and blood T-cell repertoires from 5 to 7 Graves' hyperthyroidism patients. Following sampling, methimazole starting at 30 mg daily was given to hyperthyroidism patients, and high-dose intravenous methylprednisolone was given to ophthalmopathy patients. A second multiplex PCR round built the libraries, followed by size selection and purification. Paired-end sequencing of the libraries was performed with 100 bp reads on an Illumina HiSeq2000. SOAPnuke was used to process the raw data, removing reads that contained adapters or uncalled bases, had a mean Phred below 15, or lacked an exact match to the constant primer or identifier. COPE v1.2.5 was used to merge high-quality paired reads, and clonotypes were defined as unique nucleotide sequences. MiTCR v1.1 was used to align clonotypes to the IMGT TRBV, TRBD and TRBJ reference segments. The analysis was restricted to V-J combinations with a frequency above 0.0001, which together covered about 99% of the repertoires. The TCS score was defined as F50 (clonal expansion) divided by E x V (chaos), with BLOSUM62-based TCRdist calculated between CDR3 peptides within each V-J. Welch's t-statistics and random forest reduced roughly 500 V-J features to 13, which were used in a naive Bayes classifier (R e1071). Sample size was not statistically predetermined, and blinding of investigators to group allocation was not performed. According to the paper, TCR Vbeta CDR3 sequencing was carried out on 135 peripheral blood samples, which came from more than 40 ophthalmopathy, approximately 78 hyperthyroidism and some 17 progressor patients.

This receptor was identified in a man younger than 40 with Graves disease. Donor details come from another sample of the same person, matched by shared clones. The specimen was peripheral blood mononuclear cells (PBMCs), collected at new diagnosis, from a patient treated with antithyroid drugs. This chain is built from TRBV3-1 and TRBJ2-7; a tentative D call is TRBD2 (6 bases match). The DNA sequence reads TGTGCCAGCAGCCAAGATGGAGGGTTATCGATCCACGAGCAGTACTTC. This encodes CASSQDGGLSIHEQYF.